This TCR beta chain was captured by sequencing in a study of blood T cell repertoires in COVID-19. Study-wide background: The study drew acute and convalescent COVID-19 samples from the United States, Italy and Spain. Sources were T cells, B-cell-depleted T cells, or PBMCs; the material itself was cDNA or gDNA.

Trimming took off 5 bases at V and 1 base at J, with 14 bases between the two ends. CDR3 length: 15 amino acids. Germline CDR1 and CDR2: SEHNR and FQNEAQ (reference sequence). In the source study's methods: Cell counts per sample came from amplifying reference gene primers. Sequenced by immunoSEQ multiplex PCR; TCRdb stores in-frame clones only, minus some. V and J calls and clone size are copied from that table; D and trimming were computed from the DNA. The repertoire holds some 90,000 clones, 86% seen once, with about 17% in the top ten. Sequencing used peripheral blood. The receptor comes from a woman over 75 with acute or convalescent COVID-19. The V gene is TRBV7-9, the J gene TRBJ1-1, with no clear D. DNA for the CDR3: TGTGCCAGCAGCCCTGTCCGGGGTTGGAACACTGAAGCTTTCTTT. Translation gives CASSPVRGWNTEAFF.